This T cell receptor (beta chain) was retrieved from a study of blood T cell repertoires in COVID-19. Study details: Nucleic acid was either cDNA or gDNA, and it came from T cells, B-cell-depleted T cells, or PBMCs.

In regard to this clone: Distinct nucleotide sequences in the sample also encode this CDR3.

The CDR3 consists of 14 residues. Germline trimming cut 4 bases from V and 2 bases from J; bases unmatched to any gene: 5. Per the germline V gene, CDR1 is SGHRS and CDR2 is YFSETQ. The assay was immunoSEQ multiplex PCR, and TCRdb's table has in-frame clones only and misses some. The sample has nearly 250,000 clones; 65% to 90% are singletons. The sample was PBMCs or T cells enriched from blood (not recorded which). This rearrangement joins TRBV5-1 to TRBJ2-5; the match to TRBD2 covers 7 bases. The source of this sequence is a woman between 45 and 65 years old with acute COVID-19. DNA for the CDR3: TGCGCCAGCAGCCCGGGACTATTGCAAGAGACCCAGTACTTC. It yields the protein CASSPGLLQETQYF.